The 18 T cell receptor beta chains below all came from one sample that was sequenced in a study of blood T cell repertoires in COVID-19. This table comes from immunoSEQ multiplex PCR, and its TCRdb copy is limited to in-frame clones, with some not included. The sample has under 250,000 clones, roughly four fifths seen once. The sequencing input was peripheral blood. The receptors were gathered from a man aged 50 to 60 with active or convalescent COVID-19.

CDR3 DNA sequence: TGTGCCAGCAGCCAAAGGACTGGAGGGGCCAACGTCCTGACTTTC. Protein product: CASSQRTGGANVLTF. This chain uses TRBV27 with TRBJ2-6, with a possible D match to TRBD2 (5 bases). The CDR3 covers 15 residues. Trimming pared 6 bases from V and 4 bases from J, leaving 13 bases between. The germline V gene encodes CDR1 MNHEY and CDR2 SMNVEV (reference sequence).

This sequence joins TRBV6-5 and TRBJ1-1; D call uncertain. Trimming removed 7 bases at V and 3 bases at J, with 6 bases between. CDR3 size: 11 residues. The germline gives CDR1 MNHEY, CDR2 SVGAGI. CDR3 DNA: TGTGCCAGCATGAGAGACACTGAAGCTTTCTTT. Amino acids: CASMRDTEAFF.

The gene calls are TRBV6-6 and TRBJ1-2; 7 bases are shared with TRBD1. The germline V gene encodes CDR1 MNHNY and CDR2 SVGAGI (reference sequence). The V segment lost 0 bases and the J segment 5 bases; nucleotides outside the gene matches: 9. The CDR3 length is 16 residues. Here the CDR3 DNA reads TGTGCCAGCAGTTACTCACGGGACAGCTCCGCATATGGCTACACCTTC. Its protein is CASSYSRDSSAYGYTF.

This clone was observed a handful of times. The gene calls are TRBV7-9 and TRBJ2-3; tentative D call: TRBD2 (7 bases). Germline CDR1 and CDR2: SEHNR and FQNEAQ (reference sequence). Between the trimmed V and J ends, which lost 5 bases and 5 bases, there was a span of 17 bases. The CDR3 extends over 15 amino acids. CDR3 in DNA: TGTGCCAGCAGCCGAAAGGGGGGGCAGGGAGATACGCAGTATTTT. Translated: CASSRKGGQGDTQYF.

The chain carries TRBV5-4 and TRBJ2-1; 12 bases agree with TRBD2. The CDR3 consists of 15 residues. The J segment lost 6 bases and the V segment lost 4 bases, leaving 5 bases of the junction unmatched. Germline loops: CDR1 SGHNT, CDR2 YYREEE (reference sequence). The CDR3 DNA reads TGTGCCAGCAGCGTACTAGCGGGGGGTAGCAATGAGCAGTTCTTC. Protein: CASSVLAGGSNEQFF.

This clone has just one count. V is TRBV5-1 and J is TRBJ2-2; D might be TRBD1 (5 bases). This CDR3 has 11 residues. The V gene lost 3 bases and the J gene lost 9 bases, with 6 bases spanning the gap. Germline assignment: CDR1 SGHRS and CDR2 YFSETQ. The CDR3 DNA reads TGCGCCAGCAGCTCGGACAGGGAGCTGTTTTTT. Encoded protein: CASSSDRELFF.

This chain links TRBV19 with TRBJ1-5; the D gene is possibly TRBD1 (5 bases). Germline CDR1 LNHDA, CDR2 SQIVND (reference sequence). V dropped 7 bases and J dropped 0 bases, with 22 bases sitting between them. The CDR3 totals 18 residues. The DNA for the CDR3 is TGTGCCAGTAATACCCCCCGTGGTGACAGATATAGCAATCAGCCCCAGCATTTT. It translates to CASNTPRGDRYSNQPQHF.

This clone has a single count. The CDR3 reads CARGQSYEQYF. The CDR3 DNA reads as TGTGCTCGGGGACAGTCCTACGAGCAGTACTTC. The chain is built from TRBV30 and TRBJ2-7, with 7 bases lining up with TRBD1. The germline V gene has CDR1 GTSNPN and CDR2 SVGIG (reference sequence). This CDR3 spans 11 amino acids.

This clone was recorded once. The rearrangement uses TRBV5-1 and TRBJ2-2; D may be TRBD1 (7 bases). Trimming shortened V by 4 bases and J by 4 bases, and 20 bases separated the two germline ends. The germline V gene has CDR1 SGHRS and CDR2 YFSETQ. This CDR3 is built from 17 residues. The chain's CDR3 is CASSPSSGGTATGELFF. Here the CDR3 DNA reads TGCGCCAGCAGCCCTTCGTCAGGGGGGACGGCCACCGGGGAGCTGTTTTTT. Together with reference TRBV5-1 and TRBJ2-2, the CDR3 gives the full variable domain: KAGVTQTPRYLIKTRGQQVTLSCSPISGHRSVSWYQQTPGQGLQFLFEYFSETQRNKGNFPGRFSGRQFSNSRSEMNVSTLELGDSALYLCASSPSSGGTATGELFFGEGSRLTVL.

The CDR3 spells CASSVQGEAGNTIYF. CDR3 bases: TGTGCCAGCAGCGTACAGGGGGAAGCTGGAAACACCATATATTTT. This sequence joins TRBV9 and TRBJ1-3, with 7 positions matching TRBD1. J was trimmed by 2 bases and V by 1 base; bases with no gene match: 3. The CDR3 consists of 15 residues. CDR1 is SGDLS, CDR2 YYNGEE, per germline.

This chain uses TRBV11-2 with TRBJ2-2, with 7 positions matching TRBD2. From germline, CDR1 is SGHAT and CDR2 FQNNGV. V shed 0 bases, J shed 5 bases, and the junction held 3 bases outside the gene matches. CDR3 length: 15 amino acids. CDR3 protein: CASSLDSGGTGELFF. For the CDR3, the DNA is TGTGCCAGCAGCTTAGATTCGGGGGGAACCGGGGAGCTGTTTTTT.

The V call is TRBV6-6, the J call TRBJ1-5; maybe TRBD1 (6 bases). V was shortened by 5 bases and J by 5 bases, with 7 bases between the two germline ends. The CDR3 contains 12 residues. Germline V gives CDR1 MNHNY, CDR2 SVGAGI (reference sequence). The CDR3 loop is CASSAGDQPQHF. CDR3 bases: TGTGCCAGCAGTGCAGGGGATCAGCCCCAGCATTTT.

At least ten counts were recorded for this clone. Other nucleotide sequences from this sample produce the same CDR3. This chain connects TRBV18 to TRBJ2-1; weak D call: TRBD1 (5 bases). Germline-derived CDR1 and CDR2 are KGHSH and LQKENI. The CDR3 consists of 13 residues. The V gene lost 2 bases and the J gene lost 7 bases, with 9 bases spanning the gap. The CDR3 loop reads CASSPSQGNEQFF. DNA of the CDR3: TGTGCCAGCTCACCATCCCAGGGAAATGAGCAGTTCTTC.

The J gene is TRBJ2-3, the V gene TRBV5-4, with D possibly being TRBD1 (5 bases). This CDR3 comprises 15 residues. V lost 7 bases, J lost 4 bases, and 19 bases lay in between. CDR1 is SGHNT and CDR2 is YYREEE in the germline V gene (reference sequence). The CDR3 DNA follows: TGTGCCAGCGCCCCATCGCTTCAGGGCCCAGATACGCAGTATTTT. Encoded protein: CASAPSLQGPDTQYF.

This clone was counted a single time. This sequence joins TRBV20-1 and TRBJ2-7; D is perhaps TRBD1 (5 bases). V was cut by 3 bases and J by 0 bases, with 18 bases left in between. The CDR3 loop spans 16 amino acids. Germline V CDR1 and CDR2: DFQATT, SNEGSKA (reference sequence). The CDR3 nucleotides are TGCAGTGCTAGTCCTACCCTCAGGGCGAGCTCCTACGAGCAGTACTTC. Amino acids: CSASPTLRASSYEQYF.

Remarks on this clone: A read error may produce the germline difference seen at one junction end. The CDR3 loop is CASSVGTGNAEAFF. DNA of the CDR3: TGTGCCAGCAGCGTAGGGACGGGGAACGCTGAAGCTTTCTTT. The chain combines TRBV9 with TRBJ1-1; D ambiguous. The germline V gene has CDR1 SGDLS and CDR2 YYNGEE. The CDR3 has 14 residues.

The V and J genes are TRBV19 and TRBJ2-2, with TRBD1 as a possible D gene (5 bases). Germline assignment: CDR1 LNHDA and CDR2 SQIVND (reference sequence). CDR3 length: 17 residues. V lost 3 bases and J lost 1, with 15 bases in between. CDR3: CASSMDLRVLNTGELFF. The DNA for the CDR3 is TGTGCCAGTAGTATGGACCTCAGGGTCTTGAACACCGGGGAGCTGTTTTTT.

The chain is built from TRBV28 and TRBJ1-5; 8 bases are a match to TRBD1. CDR1 is MDHEN and CDR2 is SYDVKM in the germline V gene. V was clipped by 5 bases and J by 5 bases; unmatched bases: 8. The CDR3 length is 15 residues. The chain's CDR3 is CASSGPGQAYQPQHF. CDR3 DNA: TGTGCCAGCAGTGGACCGGGACAGGCTTATCAGCCCCAGCATTTT.